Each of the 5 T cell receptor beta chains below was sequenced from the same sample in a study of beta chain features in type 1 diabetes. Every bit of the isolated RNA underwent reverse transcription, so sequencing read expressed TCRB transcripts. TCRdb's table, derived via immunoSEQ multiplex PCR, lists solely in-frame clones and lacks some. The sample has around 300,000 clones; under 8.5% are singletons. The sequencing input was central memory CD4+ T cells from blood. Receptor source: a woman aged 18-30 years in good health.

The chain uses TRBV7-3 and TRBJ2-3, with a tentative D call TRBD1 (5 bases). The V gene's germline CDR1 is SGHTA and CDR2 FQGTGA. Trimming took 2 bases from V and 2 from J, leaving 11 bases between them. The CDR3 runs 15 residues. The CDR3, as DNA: TGTGCCAGCAGCTTAGGCGCAGGGTTCACAGATACGCAGTATTTT. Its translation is CASSLGAGFTDTQYF.

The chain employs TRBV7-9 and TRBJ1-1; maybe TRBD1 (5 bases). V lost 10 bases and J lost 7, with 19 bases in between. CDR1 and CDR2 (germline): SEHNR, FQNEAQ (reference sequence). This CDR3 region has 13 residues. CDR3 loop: CATQTGTGSEAFF. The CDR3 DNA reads TGTGCCACACAAACCGGGACGGGCAGTGAAGCTTTCTTT.

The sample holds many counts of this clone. CDR3 loop: CASSLDRKGNTIYF. The CDR3 bases are TGTGCCAGCTCATTGGACAGGAAAGGAAACACCATATATTTT. This chain connects TRBV18 to TRBJ1-3; 7 bases fit TRBD1. Unmatched junction bases numbered 5, after V lost 5 bases and J lost 4 bases. CDR1 is KGHSH, CDR2 LQKENI, per germline. The CDR3 loop spans 14 amino acids.

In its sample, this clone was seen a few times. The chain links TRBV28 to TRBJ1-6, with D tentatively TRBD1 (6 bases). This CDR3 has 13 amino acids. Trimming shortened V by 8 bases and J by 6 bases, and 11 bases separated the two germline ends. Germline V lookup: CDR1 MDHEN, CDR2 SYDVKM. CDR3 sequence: CASGGGGNSPLHF. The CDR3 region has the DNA TGTGCCAGCGGAGGGGGGGGTAATTCACCCCTCCACTTT.

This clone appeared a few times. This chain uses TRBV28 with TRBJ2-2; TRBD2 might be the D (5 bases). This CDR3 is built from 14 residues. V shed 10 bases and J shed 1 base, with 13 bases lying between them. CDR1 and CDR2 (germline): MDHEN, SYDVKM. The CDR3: CATVGSLNTGELFF. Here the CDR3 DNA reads TGTGCCACGGTAGGGAGCCTGAACACCGGGGAGCTGTTTTTT.